This entry lists 4 T cell receptor beta chains sequenced from one sample in a study of early T cells in non-severe SARS-CoV-2 infection. Via MiXCR, TCRdb re-called the 5' RACE reads, giving one row per CDR3 protein. The data hold about 59,000 distinct CDR3 sequences, with approximately 13% observed a single time. This specimen was whole blood, taken at baseline. The origin of the receptors is an adult who was a healthcare worker with PCR-confirmed SARS-CoV-2 infection or an uninfected control (not recorded which).

This clonotype was detected many times. V usage is TRBV3-1 and J usage is TRBJ1-1; D is unresolved. Deletions cut 1 base from V and 4 bases from J, with 13 bases between. CDR3 length equals 15 residues. CDR1 and CDR2 (germline): LGHDT, YNNKEL (reference sequence). CDR3: CASSQVTPGPTEAFF. In DNA, the CDR3 is TGTGCCAGCAGCCAAGTTACGCCTGGGCCCACTGAAGCTTTCTTT.

This clonotype has more than one count but fewer than ten. The V call is TRBV19, the J call TRBJ2-7; the D is unclear. CDR1 and CDR2 (germline): LNHDA, SQIVND (reference sequence). The CDR3 has 13 residues. The V end lost 6 bases, the J end lost 1 base, and 10 bases lay between the germline ends. The CDR3 protein is CASSADGSYEQYF. CDR3 coding DNA: TGTGCCAGTAGCGCGGACGGGTCCTACGAGCAGTACTTC.

Points on this clonotype: At one of its ends the junction is not consistent with the germline gene, which may arise from a read error. The chain uses TRBV7-6 and TRBJ2-3; D uncertain. Germline values: CDR1 SGHVS, CDR2 FNYEAQ. This CDR3 spans 13 amino acids. The CDR3 spells CASSLAPIDDTHF. For the CDR3, the DNA is TGTGCCAGCAGCTTAGCCCCAATAGACGATACGCATTTT.

This clonotype was counted a few times. This chain links TRBV9 with TRBJ2-6, with D perhaps TRBD1 (7 bases). The CDR3 runs 18 residues. The germline CDR1 and CDR2 sequences are SGDLS and YYNGEE. Trimming left V 4 bases short and J 4 bases short, with 21 bases between. The CDR3 spells CASSIGGQFAGGANVLTF. CDR3 in DNA: TGTGCCAGCAGCATCGGGGGACAGTTCGCTGGAGGGGCCAACGTCCTGACTTTC. Full variable domain (rest looked up from reference TRBV9 and TRBJ2-6): DSGVTQTPKHLITATGQRVTLRCSPRSGDLSVYWYQQSLDQGLQFLIQYYNGEERAKGNILERFSAQQFPDLHSELNLSSLELGDSALYFCASSIGGQFAGGANVLTFGAGSRLTVL.